This T cell receptor beta chain was retrieved from a study of T cell responses to AZD1222 COVID-19 vaccine. Study-level results: Most donors were white British, females outnumbered males, and clonal diversity was possibly underestimated. The study found Spike-specific TCR breadth and depth rose after two AZD1222 doses. Seropositive AZD1222 recipients at baseline numbered only 6 or 7. Nearly half of unique spike-specific TCRs reportedly avoided B.1.351 and B.1.1.7 mutated regions.

Repertoires were generated with immunoSEQ multiplex PCR, while TCRdb's copy carries only in-frame clones and drops some. The sample lists roughly 170,000 clones; 85% to 95% were seen once. The CDR3 totals 12 residues. From germline, CDR1 is MNHEY and CDR2 SVGEGT. Trimming cost V 4 bases and J 4 bases, with 7 bases left between them. About this clone itself: Its antigen is undetermined.

Specimen: peripheral blood, collected 28 days after the second AZD1222 dose. This sequence joins TRBV6-2 or TRBV6-3 and TRBJ1-2; the D gene is possibly TRBD1 (5 bases). The sequence came from an adult who received the AZD1222 COVID-19 vaccine. The DNA of the CDR3 is TGTGCCAGCAGTTGGACATCCTATGGCTACACCTTC. Translation: CASSWTSYGYTF.